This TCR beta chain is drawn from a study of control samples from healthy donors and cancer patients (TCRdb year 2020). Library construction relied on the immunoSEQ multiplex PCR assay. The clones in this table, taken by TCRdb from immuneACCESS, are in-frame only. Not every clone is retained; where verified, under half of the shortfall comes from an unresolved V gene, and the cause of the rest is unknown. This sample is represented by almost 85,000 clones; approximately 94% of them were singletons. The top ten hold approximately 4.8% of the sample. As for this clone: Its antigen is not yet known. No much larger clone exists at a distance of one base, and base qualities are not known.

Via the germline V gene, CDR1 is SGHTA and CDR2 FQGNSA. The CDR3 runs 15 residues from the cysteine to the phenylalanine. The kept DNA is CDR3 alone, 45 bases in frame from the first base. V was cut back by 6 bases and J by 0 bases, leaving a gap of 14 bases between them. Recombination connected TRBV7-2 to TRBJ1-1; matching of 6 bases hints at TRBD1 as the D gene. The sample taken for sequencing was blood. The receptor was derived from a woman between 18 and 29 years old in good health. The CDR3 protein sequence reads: CASRKDSGVNTEAFF. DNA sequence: TGTGCCAGCAGAAAGGACAGTGGGGTGAACACTGAAGCTTTCTTT. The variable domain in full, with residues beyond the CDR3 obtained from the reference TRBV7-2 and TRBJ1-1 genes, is GAGVSQSPSNKVTEKGKDVELRCDPISGHTALYWYRQSLGQGLEFLIYFQGNSAPDKSGLPSDRFSAERTGGSVSTLTIQRTQQEDSAVYLCASRKDSGVNTEAFFGQGTRLTVV.